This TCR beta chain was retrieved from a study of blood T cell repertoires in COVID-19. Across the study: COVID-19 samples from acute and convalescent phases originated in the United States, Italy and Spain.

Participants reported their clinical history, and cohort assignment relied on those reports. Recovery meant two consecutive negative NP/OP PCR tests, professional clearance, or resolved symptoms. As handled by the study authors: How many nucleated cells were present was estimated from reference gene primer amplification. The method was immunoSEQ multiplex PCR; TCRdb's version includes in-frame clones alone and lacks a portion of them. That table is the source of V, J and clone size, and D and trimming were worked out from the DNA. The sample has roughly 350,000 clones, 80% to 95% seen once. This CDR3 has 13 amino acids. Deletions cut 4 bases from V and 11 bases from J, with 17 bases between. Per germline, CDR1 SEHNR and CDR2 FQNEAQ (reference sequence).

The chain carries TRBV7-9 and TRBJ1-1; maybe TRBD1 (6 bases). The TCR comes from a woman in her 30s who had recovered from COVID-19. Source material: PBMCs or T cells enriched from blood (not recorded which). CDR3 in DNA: TGTGCCAGCAGCTCAACCACAGGGAAGGGGGCTTTCTTT. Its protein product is CASSSTTGKGAFF.